This is a list of T cell receptor beta chains from one sample in a study of blood T cell repertoires in COVID-19. Using immunoSEQ multiplex PCR, the repertoire was profiled, and TCRdb retains in-frame clones only, with some absent. The sample carries about 280,000 clones, around 88% recorded once. The sequenced sample consisted of peripheral blood. All receptors come from a woman between 25 and 40 years old who had recovered from COVID-19. CDR3s include the opening cysteine and the closing phenylalanine or tryptophan. Fields, in order: J gene, V gene, CDR3 protein.

TRBJ2-1,TRBV5-1,CASSLTDRLLEQFF
TRBJ1-4,TRBV30,CAWTPGQGLKKLFF
TRBJ2-1,TRBV24-1,CATSAGTGYQREQFF
TRBJ1-5,TRBV28,CASSSPRDSYNQPQHF
TRBJ2-7,TRBV21-1,CASKRSEQYF
TRBJ2-7,TRBV3-1/TRBV3-2,CASSQESLRTRNEQYF
TRBJ2-7,TRBV11-2,CASRRLAGRYEQYF
TRBJ1-1,TRBV25-1,CASSEFIENITSKPEAFF
TRBJ1-1,TRBV7-9,CASRAGEMNTEAFF
TRBJ1-1,TRBV27,CASSLGGNTEAFF
TRBJ1-2,TRBV6-5,CASSYSATGRGYGYTF
TRBJ1-5,TRBV30,CAWSGGTAHNQPQHF
TRBJ2-3,TRBV14,CASSPGLAVTDTQYF
TRBJ1-1,TRBV7-2,CASSVREGTEAFF
TRBJ2-1,TRBV28,CASSLVIESSYNEQFF
TRBJ2-7,TRBV28,CASSLGGGSYEQYF
TRBJ2-2,TRBV4-3,CASSQDYVPPAGGLVPGELFF
TRBJ2-1,TRBV6-5,CASSYSYRGGGNEQFF
TRBJ2-7,TRBV4-1,CASSQDRGTGSYEQYF
TRBJ2-2,TRBV6-6,CASSYGDKLNTGELFF
TRBJ1-2,TRBV5-4,CASSSGQNYGYTF
TRBJ1-1,TRBV4-1,CASSPTGQGDTEAFF